The 16 T cell receptor beta chains below were found in one sample sequenced in a study of massively parallel sequencing of T cell beta chains. TCRdb used MiXCR to reprocess the 5' RACE reads, holding one entry per CDR3 protein. The sample holds approximately 4,000 distinct CDR3 sequences; around 40% are singletons and the top ten take roughly 2.9%. Input material: commercial RNA from peripheral blood pooled from many donors. These TCRs come from a pool of human donors in good health; the sample was commercial RNA pooled from many donors.

The chain employs TRBV4-2 and TRBJ2-5; D gene unclear. Germline V gene lookup returns CDR1 LGHNA and CDR2 YNFKEQ. The ends were cut back, 1 base at V and 4 bases at J, with 10 bases in the middle. The length of the CDR3 is 14 residues. CDR3 amino acids: CASSQGLSGETQYF. The DNA for the CDR3 is TGTGCCAGCAGCCAAGGTTTGTCTGGAGAGACCCAGTACTTC.

This clonotype has more than one count but fewer than ten. V gene TRBV28 combines with J gene TRBJ2-1; D remains ambiguous. Trimming took off 4 bases at V and 12 bases at J, with 13 bases between the two ends. The CDR3 has 12 amino acids. Per the germline V gene, CDR1 is MDHEN and CDR2 is SYDVKM. The CDR3 reads CASSSVYSGQFF. As DNA, the CDR3 is TGTGCCAGCAGTTCAGTTTATAGTGGGCAGTTCTTC.

The rearrangement joins TRBV11-2 to TRBJ2-5; no reliable D call. Germline assignment: CDR1 SGHAT and CDR2 FQNNGV. The CDR3 loop spans 10 amino acids. The V gene lost 11 bases and the J gene lost 4 bases, with 8 bases spanning the gap. The CDR3 DNA reads as TGTGCCGTTGATCGAGAGACCCAGTACTTC. Protein: CAVDRETQYF.

This clonotype has only a few counts. J is TRBJ1-5 and V is TRBV13; D uncertain. The ends were cut back, 5 bases at V and 6 bases at J, with 8 bases in the middle. CDR1 PRHDT and CDR2 FYEKMQ come from the germline V gene (reference sequence). CDR3 length: 12 amino acids. CDR3 residues: CASSLQRQPQHF. The CDR3 region has the DNA TGTGCCAGCAGCCTGCAGCGTCAGCCCCAGCATTTT.

This rearrangement joins TRBV20-1 to TRBJ1-5, with TRBD1 as a possible D gene (5 bases). The CDR3 extends over 13 amino acids. Deletions cut 6 bases from V and 3 bases from J, with 12 bases between. Germline CDR1 is DFQATT and CDR2 is SNEGSKA (reference sequence). The CDR3 DNA sequence: TGCAGTGCCTACGGGGGGAACAATCAGCCCCAGCATTTT. Protein sequence: CSAYGGNNQPQHF.

V and J are TRBV11-2 and TRBJ1-1, with D hard to call. This CDR3 spans 15 amino acids. CDR1 SGHAT and CDR2 FQNNGV come from the germline V gene. The V end was cut by 0 bases, the J end by 1 base, with 9 bases between. CDR3: CASSLDLTGNTEAFF. DNA of the CDR3: TGTGCCAGCAGCTTAGATCTGACGGGGAACACTGAAGCTTTCTTT.

This clonotype was detected only once. The CDR3 coding sequence is TGTGCCAGCAGCCTCACGGGGGCGGCAGATACGCAGTATTTT. Protein: CASSLTGAADTQYF. This rearrangement joins TRBV4-2 to TRBJ2-3; D is possibly TRBD1 or TRBD2 (6 bases each). V shed 4 bases and J shed 4 bases, with 12 bases lying between them. This CDR3 spans 14 amino acids. In germline, CDR1 is LGHNA, CDR2 YNFKEQ.

The genes are TRBV5-4 and TRBJ1-5; D call uncertain. Per germline, CDR1 SGHNT and CDR2 YYREEE (reference sequence). The V and J ends lost 0 bases and 7 bases respectively, with 8 bases between them. This CDR3 comprises 13 residues. The CDR3 is CASSLGEAQPQHF. CDR3 DNA sequence: TGTGCCAGCAGCTTGGGGGAGGCACAGCCCCAGCATTTT. Complete variable domain (other parts from reference TRBV5-4 and TRBJ1-5): ETGVTQSPTHLIKTRGQQVTLRCSSQSGHNTVSWYQQALGQGPQFIFQYYREEENGRGNFPPRFSGLQFPNYSSELNVNALELDDSALYLCASSLGEAQPQHFGDGTRLSIL.

V and J are TRBV20-1 and TRBJ2-2; D may correspond to TRBD1 or TRBD2 (5 bases each). V shed 3 bases and J shed 3 bases, with 14 bases lying between them. The CDR3 totals 15 residues. The germline CDR1 and CDR2 sequences are DFQATT and SNEGSKA (reference sequence). The CDR3 region is CSASSGGRDTGELFF. The CDR3 bases are TGCAGTGCTAGTTCTGGAGGCAGGGACACCGGGGAGCTGTTTTTT.

This clonotype was recorded a few times. The chain has TRBV7-6 and TRBJ1-2; 8 bases are a match to TRBD1. Germline trimming cut 5 bases from V and 8 bases from J; bases unmatched to any gene: 7. CDR3 length equals 13 residues. Germline CDR1 SGHVS, CDR2 FNYEAQ. The CDR3, as DNA: TGTGCCAGCAGCCCACCGACAGGGGTCGGCTACACCTTC. It yields the protein CASSPPTGVGYTF.

The V call is TRBV18, the J call TRBJ1-1; D gene uncertain. The CDR3 totals 13 residues. CDR1 and CDR2 (germline): KGHSH, LQKENI. Trimming pared 5 bases from V and 0 bases from J, leaving 7 bases between. In DNA, the CDR3 is TGTGCCAGCTCAGGGATAATGAACACTGAAGCTTTCTTT. This codes for CASSGIMNTEAFF.

Here the CDR3 reads CASSSYFLPGELFF. CDR3 coding DNA: TGTGCCAGCAGCTCGTATTTTCTCCCCGGGGAGCTGTTTTTT. The V and J genes are TRBV7-1 and TRBJ2-2, with unresolved D. TRBV7-1 is an ORF for which the function is uncertain. The CDR3 length is 14 residues. V was clipped by 3 bases and J by 6 bases, with 11 bases between them.

This clonotype was counted between two and nine times. V usage is TRBV20-1 and J usage is TRBJ2-1, with a weak D call TRBD2 (6 bases). V lost 5 bases to trimming and J lost 8 bases, with 13 bases between them. The CDR3 loop spans 12 amino acids. CDR1 and CDR2 from the germline V gene are DFQATT and SNEGSKA (reference sequence). CDR3 sequence: CSALTRGDEQFF. The CDR3 coding sequence is TGCAGTGCTCTGACTAGAGGCGATGAGCAGTTCTTC.

This clonotype turned up a few times. J is TRBJ2-3 and V is TRBV20-1; D call uncertain. This CDR3 spans 13 amino acids. The germline V gene has CDR1 DFQATT and CDR2 SNEGSKA (reference sequence). Trimming removed 7 bases at V and 0 bases at J, with 11 bases between. CDR3 protein: CSDYGLSTDTQYF. For the CDR3, the DNA is TGCAGTGATTACGGCTTAAGCACAGATACGCAGTATTTT.

This chain's CDR3 is CAISESGLTGELFF. CDR3 nucleotides: TGTGCCATCAGTGAGTCGGGGCTGACCGGGGAGCTGTTTTTT. The rearrangement uses TRBV10-3 and TRBJ2-2; possible D gene TRBD1, 5 bases. The CDR3 contains 14 residues. Germline V CDR1 and CDR2: ENHRY, SYGVKD. V was clipped by 0 bases and J by 5 bases, with 7 bases between them.

This clonotype appeared a few times. J is TRBJ2-1 and V is TRBV13, with D uncertain. V was pared by 4 bases and J by 6 bases, with 10 bases between. This CDR3 contains 13 residues. Germline lookup yields CDR1 PRHDT and CDR2 FYEKMQ (reference sequence). As DNA, the CDR3 is TGTGCCAGCAGCTCGCCTCCGGGCAATGAGCAGTTCTTC. It translates to CASSSPPGNEQFF.